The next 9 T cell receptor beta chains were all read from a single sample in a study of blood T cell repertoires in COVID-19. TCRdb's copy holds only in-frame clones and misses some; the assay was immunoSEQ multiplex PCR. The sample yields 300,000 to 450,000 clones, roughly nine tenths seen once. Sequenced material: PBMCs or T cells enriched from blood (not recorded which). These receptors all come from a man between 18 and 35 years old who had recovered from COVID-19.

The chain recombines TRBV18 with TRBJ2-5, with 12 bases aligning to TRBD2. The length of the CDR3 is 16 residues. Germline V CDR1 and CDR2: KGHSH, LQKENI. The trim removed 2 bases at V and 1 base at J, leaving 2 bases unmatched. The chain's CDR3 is CASSPGTSGFQETQYF. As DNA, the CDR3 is TGTGCCAGCTCACCAGGGACTAGCGGGTTCCAAGAGACCCAGTACTTC. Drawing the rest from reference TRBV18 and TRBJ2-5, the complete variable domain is NAGVMQNPRHLVRRRGQEARLRCSPMKGHSHVYWYRQLPEEGLKFMVYLQKENIIDESGMPKERFSAEFPKEGPSILRIQQVVRGDSAAYFCASSPGTSGFQETQYFGPGTRLLVL.

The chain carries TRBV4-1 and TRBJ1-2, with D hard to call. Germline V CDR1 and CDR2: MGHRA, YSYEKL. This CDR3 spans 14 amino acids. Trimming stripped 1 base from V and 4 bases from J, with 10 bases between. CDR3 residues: CASSQASSPYGYTF. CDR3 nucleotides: TGCGCCAGCAGCCAAGCTTCCAGTCCCTATGGCTACACCTTC.

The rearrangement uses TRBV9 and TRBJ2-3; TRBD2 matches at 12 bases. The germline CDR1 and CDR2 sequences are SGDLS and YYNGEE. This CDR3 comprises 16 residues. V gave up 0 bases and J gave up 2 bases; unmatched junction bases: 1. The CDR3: CASSVGLAGATDTQYF. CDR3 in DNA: TGTGCCAGCAGCGTAGGACTAGCGGGAGCCACAGATACGCAGTATTTT.

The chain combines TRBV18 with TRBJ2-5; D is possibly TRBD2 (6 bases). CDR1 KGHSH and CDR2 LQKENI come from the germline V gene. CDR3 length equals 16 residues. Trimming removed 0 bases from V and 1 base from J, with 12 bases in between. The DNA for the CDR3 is TGTGCCAGCTCACCACCACTTCTAGCGCTCCAAGAGACCCAGTACTTC. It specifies CASSPPLLALQETQYF.

The CDR3 sequence: CASSFRATGSENEQFF. DNA for the CDR3: TGTGCCAGCAGCTTTAGGGCGACAGGGTCTGAGAATGAGCAGTTCTTC. The chain recombines TRBV5-5 with TRBJ2-1, with TRBD1 matching 7 bases. The CDR3 is 16 residues long. Germline loops: CDR1 SGHKS, CDR2 YYEKEE (reference sequence). With V trimmed by 2 bases and J by 7 bases, 12 bases remained unmatched. Full variable domain (outside the CDR3, taken from reference TRBV5-5 and TRBJ2-1): DAGVTQSPTHLIKTRGQQVTLRCSPISGHKSVSWYQQVLGQGPQFIFQYYEKEERGRGNFPDRFSARQFPNYSSELNVNALLLGDSALYLCASSFRATGSENEQFFGPGTRLTVL.

The CDR3 DNA reads TGCGCCAGCAGCCCAGCCGGGGGGCTTAACACCGGGGAGCTGTTTTTT. Encoded protein: CASSPAGGLNTGELFF. This chain links TRBV5-1 with TRBJ2-2; D is possibly TRBD2 (7 bases). V was trimmed by 4 bases and J by 2 bases, leaving 15 bases between them. The CDR3 sequence is 16 residues long. Germline V gene data show CDR1 as SGHRS and CDR2 as YFSETQ.

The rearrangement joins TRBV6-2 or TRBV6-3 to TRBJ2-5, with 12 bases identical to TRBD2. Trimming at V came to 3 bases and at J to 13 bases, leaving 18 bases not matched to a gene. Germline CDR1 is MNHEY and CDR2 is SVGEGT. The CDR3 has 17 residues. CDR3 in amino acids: CASSYTGLDRLAGDAYF. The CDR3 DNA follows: TGTGCCAGCAGTTATACCGGACTCGATAGACTAGCGGGGGACGCGTACTTC.

The chain's CDR3 is CASSHPTGDLAKNIQYF. CDR3 nucleotide sequence: TGTGCCAGCAGCCACCCGACAGGGGATCTCGCCAAAAACATTCAGTACTTC. The chain combines TRBV6-4 with TRBJ2-4; 8 nucleotides line up with TRBD1. In germline, CDR1 is MRHNA, CDR2 SNTAGT. The CDR3 is made up of 17 amino acids. Losses at the gene ends were 6 bases for V and 1 base for J; bases not matched to a gene: 11.

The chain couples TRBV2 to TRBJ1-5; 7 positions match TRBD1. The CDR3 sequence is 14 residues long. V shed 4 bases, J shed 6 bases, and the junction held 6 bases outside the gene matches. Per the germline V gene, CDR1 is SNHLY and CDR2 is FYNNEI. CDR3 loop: CASSVQGSGQPQHF. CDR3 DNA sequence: TGTGCCAGCAGTGTACAGGGGTCGGGTCAGCCCCAGCATTTT. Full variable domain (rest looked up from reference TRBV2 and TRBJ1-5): EPEVTQTPSHQVTQMGQEVILRCVPISNHLYFYWYRQILGQKVEFLVSFYNNEISEKSEIFDDQFSVERPDGSNFTLKIRSTKLEDSAMYFCASSVQGSGQPQHFGDGTRLSIL.